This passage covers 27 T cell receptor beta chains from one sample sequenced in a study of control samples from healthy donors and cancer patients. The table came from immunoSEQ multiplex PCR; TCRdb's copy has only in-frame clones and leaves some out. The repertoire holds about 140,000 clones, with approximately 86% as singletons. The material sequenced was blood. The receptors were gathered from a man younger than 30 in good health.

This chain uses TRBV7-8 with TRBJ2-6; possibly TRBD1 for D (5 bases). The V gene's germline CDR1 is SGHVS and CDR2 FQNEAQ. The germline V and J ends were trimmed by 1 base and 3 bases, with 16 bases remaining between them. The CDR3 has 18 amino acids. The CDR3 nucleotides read TGTGCCAGCAGCTTAGAAGGGCAGGGTCATGGTGGGGCCAACGTCCTGACTTTC. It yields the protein CASSLEGQGHGGANVLTF.

The CDR3 nucleotides read TGTGCCAGTAGACCCAACAGGGTTACTGAAGCTTTCTTT. Translating it yields CASRPNRVTEAFF. The chain recombines TRBV19 with TRBJ1-1; TRBD1 might be the D (6 bases). Germline CDR1 is LNHDA and CDR2 is SQIVND (reference sequence). V was pared by 6 bases and J by 5 bases, with 13 bases between. The CDR3 runs 13 residues.

CDR3 sequence: CASSPNGEEETQYF. DNA of the CDR3: TGTGCCAGCTCACCAAACGGGGAAGAAGAGACCCAGTACTTC. V gene TRBV18 combines with J gene TRBJ2-5; possibly TRBD2 for D (5 bases). This CDR3 is 14 amino acids long. The V gene's germline CDR1 is KGHSH and CDR2 LQKENI. With 2 bases removed from V and 3 bases from J, the gap between germline ends came to 10 bases.

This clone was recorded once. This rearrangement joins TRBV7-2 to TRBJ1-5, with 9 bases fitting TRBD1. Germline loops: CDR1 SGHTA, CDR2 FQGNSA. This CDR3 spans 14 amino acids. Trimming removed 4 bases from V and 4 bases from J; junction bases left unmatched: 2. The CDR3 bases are TGTGCCAGCAGCTCGACAGGGGGTAATCAGCCCCAGCATTTT. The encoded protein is CASSSTGGNQPQHF.

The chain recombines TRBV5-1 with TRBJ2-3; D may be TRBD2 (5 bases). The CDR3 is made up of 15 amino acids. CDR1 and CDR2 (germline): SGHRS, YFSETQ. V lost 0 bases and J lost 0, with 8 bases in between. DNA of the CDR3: TGCGCCAGCAGCTTGGACGGGATTAGCACAGATACGCAGTATTTT. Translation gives CASSLDGISTDTQYF.

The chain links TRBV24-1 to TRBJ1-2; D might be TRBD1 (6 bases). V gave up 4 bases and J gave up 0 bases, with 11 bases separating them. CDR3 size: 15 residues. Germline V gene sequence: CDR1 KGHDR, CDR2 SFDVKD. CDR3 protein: CATSDGGGANYGYTF. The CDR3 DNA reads TGTGCCACCAGTGACGGGGGCGGGGCTAACTATGGCTACACCTTC.

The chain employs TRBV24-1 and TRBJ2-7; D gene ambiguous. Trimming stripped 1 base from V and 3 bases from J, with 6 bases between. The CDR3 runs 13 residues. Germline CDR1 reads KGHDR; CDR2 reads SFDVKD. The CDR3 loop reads CATSDFPFYEQYF. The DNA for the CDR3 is TGTGCCACCAGTGATTTCCCCTTCTACGAGCAGTACTTC.

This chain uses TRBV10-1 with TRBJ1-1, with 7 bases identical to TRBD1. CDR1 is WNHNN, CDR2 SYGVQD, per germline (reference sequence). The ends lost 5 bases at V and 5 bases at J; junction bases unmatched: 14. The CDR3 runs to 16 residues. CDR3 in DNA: TGCGCCAGCAGTATCTTGCGACAGGGATTGTCGACTGAAGCTTTCTTT. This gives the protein CASSILRQGLSTEAFF.

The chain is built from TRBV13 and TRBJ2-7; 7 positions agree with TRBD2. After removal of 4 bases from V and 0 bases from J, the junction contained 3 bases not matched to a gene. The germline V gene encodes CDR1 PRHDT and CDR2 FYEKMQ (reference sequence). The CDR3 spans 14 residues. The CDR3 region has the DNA TGTGCCAGCAGCTCCCGGGACTACTCCTACGAGCAGTACTTC. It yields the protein CASSSRDYSYEQYF.

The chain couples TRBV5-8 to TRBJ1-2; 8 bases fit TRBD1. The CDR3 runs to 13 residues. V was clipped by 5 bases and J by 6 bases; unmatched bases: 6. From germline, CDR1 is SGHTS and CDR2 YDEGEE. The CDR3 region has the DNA TGTGCCAGCAGACAAACAGGGGGTCATGGCTACACCTTC. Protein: CASRQTGGHGYTF.

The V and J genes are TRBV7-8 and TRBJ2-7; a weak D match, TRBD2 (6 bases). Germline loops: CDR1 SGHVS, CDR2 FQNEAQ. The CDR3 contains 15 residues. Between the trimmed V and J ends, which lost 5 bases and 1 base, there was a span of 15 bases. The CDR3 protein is CASSAGLAESYEQYF. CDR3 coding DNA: TGTGCCAGCAGCGCCGGGTTAGCGGAGTCCTACGAGCAGTACTTC.

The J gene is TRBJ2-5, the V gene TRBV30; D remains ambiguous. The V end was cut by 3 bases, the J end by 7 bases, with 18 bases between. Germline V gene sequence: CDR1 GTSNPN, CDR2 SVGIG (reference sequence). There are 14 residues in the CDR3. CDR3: CAWRNLSAQRTQYF. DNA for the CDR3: TGTGCCTGGAGGAATCTGAGCGCGCAGCGGACCCAGTACTTC. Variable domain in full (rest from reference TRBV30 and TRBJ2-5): SQTIHQWPATLVQPVGSPLSLECTVEGTSNPNLYWYRQAAGRGLQLLFYSVGIGQISSEVPQNLSASRPQDRQFILSSKKLLLSDSGFYLCAWRNLSAQRTQYFGPGTRLLVL.

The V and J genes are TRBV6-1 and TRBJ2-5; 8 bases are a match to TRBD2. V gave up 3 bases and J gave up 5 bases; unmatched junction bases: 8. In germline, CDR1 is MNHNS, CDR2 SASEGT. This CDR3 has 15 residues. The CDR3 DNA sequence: TGTGCCAGCAGTGAGGATCAAGCGGGGGAGGAGACCCAGTACTTC. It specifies CASSEDQAGEETQYF.

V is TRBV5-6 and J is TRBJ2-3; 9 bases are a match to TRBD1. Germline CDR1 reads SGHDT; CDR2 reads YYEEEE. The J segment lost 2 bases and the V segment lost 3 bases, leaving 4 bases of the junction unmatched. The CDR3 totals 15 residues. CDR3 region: CASSWTGENTDTQYF. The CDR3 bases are TGTGCCAGCAGCTGGACAGGGGAGAACACAGATACGCAGTATTTT.

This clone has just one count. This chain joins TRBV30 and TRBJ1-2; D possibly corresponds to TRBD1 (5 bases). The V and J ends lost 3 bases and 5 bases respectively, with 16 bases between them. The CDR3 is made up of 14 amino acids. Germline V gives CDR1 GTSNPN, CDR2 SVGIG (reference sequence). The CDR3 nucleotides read TGTGCCTGGAGCCGCCCCGGGACGGGGTATGGCTACACCTTC. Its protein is CAWSRPGTGYGYTF.

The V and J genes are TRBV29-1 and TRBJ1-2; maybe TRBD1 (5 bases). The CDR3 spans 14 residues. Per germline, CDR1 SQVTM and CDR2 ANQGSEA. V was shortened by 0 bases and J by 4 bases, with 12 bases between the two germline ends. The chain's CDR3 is CSVEDLQGGYGYTF. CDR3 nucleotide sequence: TGCAGCGTTGAAGATCTGCAGGGTGGCTATGGCTACACCTTC.

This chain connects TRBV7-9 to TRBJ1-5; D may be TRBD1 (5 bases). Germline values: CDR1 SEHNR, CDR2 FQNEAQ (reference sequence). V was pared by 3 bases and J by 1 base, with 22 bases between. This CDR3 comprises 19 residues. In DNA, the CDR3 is TGTGCCAGCAGCTTTTCCTCATCCCGGGACGGAAAGAGCAATCAGCCCCAGCATTTT. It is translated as CASSFSSSRDGKSNQPQHF.

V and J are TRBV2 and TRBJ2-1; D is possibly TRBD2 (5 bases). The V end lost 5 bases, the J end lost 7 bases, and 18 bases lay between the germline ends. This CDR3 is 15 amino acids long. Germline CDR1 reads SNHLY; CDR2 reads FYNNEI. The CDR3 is CASSLTSGGGNEQFF. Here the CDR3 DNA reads TGTGCCAGCAGTCTCACTAGTGGAGGCGGTAATGAGCAGTTCTTC.

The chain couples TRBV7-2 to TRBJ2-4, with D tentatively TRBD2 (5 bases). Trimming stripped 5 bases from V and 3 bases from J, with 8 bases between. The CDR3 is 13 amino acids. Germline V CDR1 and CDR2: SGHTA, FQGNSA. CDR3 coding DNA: TGTGCCAGCAGCGCCGGACTCAAAAACATTCAGTACTTC. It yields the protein CASSAGLKNIQYF.

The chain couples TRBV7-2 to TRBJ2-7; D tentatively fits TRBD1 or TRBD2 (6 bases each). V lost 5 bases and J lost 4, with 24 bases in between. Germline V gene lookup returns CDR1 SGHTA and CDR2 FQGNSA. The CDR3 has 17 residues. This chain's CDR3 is CASSPPPTGIAGYEQYF. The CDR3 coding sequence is TGTGCCAGCAGCCCCCCACCGACAGGAATCGCGGGATACGAGCAGTACTTC.

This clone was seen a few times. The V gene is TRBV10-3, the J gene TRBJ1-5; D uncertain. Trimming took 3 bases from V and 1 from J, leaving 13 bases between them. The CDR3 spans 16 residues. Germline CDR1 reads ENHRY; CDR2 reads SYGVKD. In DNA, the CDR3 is TGTGCCATCAGTGAATTTCCCTCGGGAAGCAATCAGCCCCAGCATTTT. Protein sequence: CAISEFPSGSNQPQHF.

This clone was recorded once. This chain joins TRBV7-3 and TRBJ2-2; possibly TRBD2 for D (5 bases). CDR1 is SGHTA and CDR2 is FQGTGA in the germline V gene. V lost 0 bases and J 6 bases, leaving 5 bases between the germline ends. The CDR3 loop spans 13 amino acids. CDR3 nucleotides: TGTGCCAGCAGCTTAACCGGGGCCGGGGAGCTGTTTTTT. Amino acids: CASSLTGAGELFF. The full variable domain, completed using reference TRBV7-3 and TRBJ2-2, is GAGVSQTPSNKVTEKGKYVELRCDPISGHTALYWYRQSLGQGPEFLIYFQGTGAADDSGLPNDRFFAVRPEGSVSTLKIQRTERGDSAVYLCASSLTGAGELFFGEGSRLTVL.

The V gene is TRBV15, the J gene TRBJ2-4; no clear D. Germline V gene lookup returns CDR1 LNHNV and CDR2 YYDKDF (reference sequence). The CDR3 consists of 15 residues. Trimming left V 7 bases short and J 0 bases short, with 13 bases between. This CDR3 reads CATKNGRVAKNIQYF. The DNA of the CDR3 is TGTGCCACCAAAAACGGGCGAGTAGCCAAAAACATTCAGTACTTC. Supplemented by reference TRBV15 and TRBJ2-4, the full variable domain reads DAMVIQNPRYQVTQFGKPVTLSCSQTLNHNVMYWYQQKSSQAPKLLFHYYDKDFNNEADTPDNFQSRRPNTSFCFLDIRSPGLGDTAMYLCATKNGRVAKNIQYFGAGTRLSVL.

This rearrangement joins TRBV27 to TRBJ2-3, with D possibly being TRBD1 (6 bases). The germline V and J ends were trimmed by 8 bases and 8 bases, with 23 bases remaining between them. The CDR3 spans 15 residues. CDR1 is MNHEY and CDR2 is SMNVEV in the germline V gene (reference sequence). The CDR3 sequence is CASHNLRGTGGTQYF. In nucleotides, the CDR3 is TGTGCCAGCCATAACTTGAGGGGGACCGGCGGTACGCAGTATTTT.

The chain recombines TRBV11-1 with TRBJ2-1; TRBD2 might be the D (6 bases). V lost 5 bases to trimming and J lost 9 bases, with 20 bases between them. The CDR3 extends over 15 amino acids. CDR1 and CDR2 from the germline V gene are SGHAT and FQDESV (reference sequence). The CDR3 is CASSPNLRLGAEQFF. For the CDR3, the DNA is TGTGCCAGCAGCCCCAATCTCCGACTAGGGGCTGAGCAGTTCTTC.

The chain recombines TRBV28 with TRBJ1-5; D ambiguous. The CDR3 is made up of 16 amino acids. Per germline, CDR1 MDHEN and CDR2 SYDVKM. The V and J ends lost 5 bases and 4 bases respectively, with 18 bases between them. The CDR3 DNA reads TGTGCCAGCAGTCCCCGAGCAGTAGAGAGAAATCAGCCCCAGCATTTT. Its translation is CASSPRAVERNQPQHF.

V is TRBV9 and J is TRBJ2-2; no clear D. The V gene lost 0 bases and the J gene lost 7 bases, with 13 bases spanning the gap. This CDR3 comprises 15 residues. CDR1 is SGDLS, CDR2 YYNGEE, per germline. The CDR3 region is CASSVEVGGIGELFF. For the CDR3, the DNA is TGTGCCAGCAGCGTAGAGGTCGGTGGAATCGGGGAGCTGTTTTTT.